This T cell receptor beta chain was found in a study of cytomegalovirus exposure and HLA in healthy donors. Overall study results and limits: Based on reports, TCR beta sequences accurately predicted HLA-A and HLA-B alleles for most subjects. Immune exposure was documented only through CMV serostatus. The productive fraction for most TCR beta V segments was about 87% or about 30% in an earlier analysis. Cytomegalovirus-associated status was assigned to about 150 TCR beta chains.

With respect to this clone: What it binds is unknown.

Primers: 60 Vbeta forward and 13 Jbeta reverse. Profiling relied on immunoSEQ multiplex PCR, and the TCRdb table lists in-frame clones only, not all of them. Of roughly 200,000 clones listed, 65% to 85% are singletons. This CDR3 comprises 14 residues. The germline V gene has CDR1 MRHNA and CDR2 SNTAGT. V lost 6 bases and J lost 4; bases outside the gene matches: 8. The rearrangement joins TRBV6-4 to TRBJ1-2, with TRBD1 matching 7 bases. This sequence was found in a man aged 60-69 years in good health and CMV-seronegative. Input material: PBMCs. The CDR3 protein is CASSRGQEGYGYTF. The CDR3 nucleotides read TGTGCCAGCAGCCGAGGACAGGAAGGCTATGGCTACACCTTC.